The 4 T cell receptor beta chains below all came from one sample that was sequenced in a study of breast tumors, draining lymph nodes, adjacent tissues. TCRdb re-analysed the multiplex PCR reads in MiXCR, keeping a single row per CDR3 protein. The sample carries 66,000 or so distinct CDR3 sequences, less than 45% recorded once. The sequencing input was breast tumor tissue. The receptors come from a female donor with breast cancer. Some clones in this sample may be carry-over from other donors' samples.

V is TRBV6-2 or TRBV6-3 and J is TRBJ2-1; perhaps D is TRBD1 or TRBD2 (6 bases each). V was trimmed by 6 bases and J by 2 bases, leaving 14 bases between them. This CDR3 is 15 amino acids long. Germline loops: CDR1 MNHEY, CDR2 SVGEGT. The CDR3 reads CASRGGRDTYNEQFF. The CDR3 bases are TGTGCCAGCAGAGGGGGGCGGGATACCTACAATGAGCAGTTCTTC.

Many counts were recorded for this clonotype. A much larger clone sits a single nucleotide away, making a read error possible. CDR3 sequence reads: CASSFTSGFVSDQYF. CDR3 DNA: TGTGCCAGCAGTTTCACTAGCGGGTTCGTGTCGGATCAGTACTTC. This chain connects TRBV12-3 or TRBV12-4 to TRBJ2-7; 9 bases match TRBD2. The CDR3 sequence is 15 residues long. V lost 3 bases, J lost 10 bases, and 13 bases stayed unmatched.

This clonotype was recorded many times. The CDR3 region is CASGLTGTGGLQENTIYF. DNA of the CDR3: TGTGCTAGTGGTTTAACCGGGACAGGGGGATTACAGGAGAACACCATATATTTT. The J gene is TRBJ1-3, the V gene TRBV12-5; 11 nucleotides agree with TRBD1. V was pared by 3 bases and J by 7 bases, with 14 bases of the junction left unmatched. Germline V gene lookup returns CDR1 LGHNT and CDR2 FRNRAP. CDR3 length: 18 residues.

This chain links TRBV2 with TRBJ1-6; perhaps TRBD1 as D (6 bases). This CDR3 region has 13 residues. Germline V gene lookup returns CDR1 SNHLY and CDR2 FYNNEI. V was shortened by 11 bases and J by 13 bases, with 21 bases between the two germline ends. The CDR3 sequence: CAGRGPVNFPLHF. For the CDR3, the DNA is TGTGCCGGCCGGGGGCCGGTTAATTTCCCCCTCCACTTT.